Presented here are 6 T cell receptor beta chains from one specimen sequenced in a study of cytomegalovirus exposure and HLA in healthy donors. Data came from immunoSEQ multiplex PCR; TCRdb stores just in-frame clones and leaves some out. The table includes roughly 250,000 clones, approximately 90% detected once. The source material was PBMCs. These receptors were taken from a man aged 18 to 29 in good health and CMV-seronegative.

The V gene is TRBV6-6, the J gene TRBJ2-2; a possible D gene is TRBD2 (6 bases). Germline CDR1 MNHNY, CDR2 SVGAGI (reference sequence). This CDR3 region has 15 residues. Trimming shortened V by 6 bases and J by 1 base, and 12 bases separated the two germline ends. The CDR3 sequence is CASRRRDRNTGELFF. The CDR3, as DNA: TGTGCCAGCAGGAGGCGGGACCGGAACACCGGGGAGCTGTTTTTT.

The J gene is TRBJ2-3, the V gene TRBV4-3; possibly TRBD1 for D (5 bases). This CDR3 region has 13 residues. V lost 3 bases and J lost 4, with 8 bases in between. Germline lookup yields CDR1 LGHNA and CDR2 YSLEER. The CDR3 DNA sequence: TGCGCCAGCAGCCATGGGGCTGCAGATACGCAGTATTTT. Amino acids: CASSHGAADTQYF.

This clone was observed a few times. The chain recombines TRBV7-2 with TRBJ2-7; D is perhaps TRBD2 (6 bases). Germline values: CDR1 SGHTA, CDR2 FQGNSA. Trimming pared 2 bases from V and 0 bases from J, leaving 14 bases between. CDR3 length: 16 residues. For the CDR3, the DNA is TGTGCCAGCAGCTTAAGGGTGGGGGGAAGCTCCTACGAGCAGTACTTC. It encodes CASSLRVGGSSYEQYF. Supplemented by reference TRBV7-2 and TRBJ2-7, the full variable domain reads GAGVSQSPSNKVTEKGKDVELRCDPISGHTALYWYRQSLGQGLEFLIYFQGNSAPDKSGLPSDRFSAERTGGSVSTLTIQRTQQEDSAVYLCASSLRVGGSSYEQYFGPGTRLTVT.

The chain joins TRBV7-2 to TRBJ1-1; D not certain. The CDR3 has 13 residues. V was trimmed by 8 bases and J by 0 bases, leaving 10 bases between them. CDR1 and CDR2 from the germline V gene are SGHTA and FQGNSA. CDR3 sequence reads: CASQRGMNTEAFF. The CDR3 DNA reads as TGTGCCAGCCAGAGAGGGATGAACACTGAAGCTTTCTTT.

This rearrangement joins TRBV20-1 to TRBJ2-3; 10 bases fit TRBD2. The length of the CDR3 is 11 residues. The ends lost 2 bases at V and 15 bases at J; junction bases unmatched: 5. Germline V gives CDR1 DFQATT, CDR2 SNEGSKA (reference sequence). CDR3 coding DNA: TGCAGTGCTAGACCTAGCGGGAGTAACTATTTT. Protein: CSARPSGSNYF.

The chain carries TRBV7-2 and TRBJ2-7, with D possibly matching TRBD1 (5 bases). V lost 5 bases and J 4 bases, leaving 6 bases between the germline ends. This CDR3 is 11 amino acids long. Per the germline V gene, CDR1 is SGHTA and CDR2 is FQGNSA. This CDR3 reads CASSDSYEQYF. CDR3 nucleotide sequence: TGTGCCAGCAGCGACAGTTACGAGCAGTACTTC.